This T cell receptor beta chain is from a study of blood T cell repertoires in COVID-19. The overall study: PBMCs, B-cell-depleted T cells, or T cells provided the cDNA or gDNA that made up the material.

Per the study methods: Estimation of nucleated cell counts was performed using reference gene primer amplification. Profiling relied on immunoSEQ multiplex PCR, and the TCRdb table lists in-frame clones only, not all of them. V and J calls and clone size are those listed in that table; D and trimming were worked out from the DNA. The data contain about 160,000 clones, about four fifths of them singletons. V lost 1 base to trimming and J lost 3 bases, with 12 bases between them. The CDR3 has 15 residues. Germline assignment: CDR1 MNHNY and CDR2 SVGAGI (reference sequence). The TCR sequence derives from a man aged 65 to 79 with acute or convalescent COVID-19. The sample taken for sequencing was peripheral blood. This sequence joins TRBV6-6 and TRBJ1-2, with TRBD1 as a possible D gene (6 bases). CDR3 nucleotides: TGTGCCAGCAGTTACTTTCCAGGGGTTGACTATGGCTACACCTTC. It is translated as CASSYFPGVDYGYTF.